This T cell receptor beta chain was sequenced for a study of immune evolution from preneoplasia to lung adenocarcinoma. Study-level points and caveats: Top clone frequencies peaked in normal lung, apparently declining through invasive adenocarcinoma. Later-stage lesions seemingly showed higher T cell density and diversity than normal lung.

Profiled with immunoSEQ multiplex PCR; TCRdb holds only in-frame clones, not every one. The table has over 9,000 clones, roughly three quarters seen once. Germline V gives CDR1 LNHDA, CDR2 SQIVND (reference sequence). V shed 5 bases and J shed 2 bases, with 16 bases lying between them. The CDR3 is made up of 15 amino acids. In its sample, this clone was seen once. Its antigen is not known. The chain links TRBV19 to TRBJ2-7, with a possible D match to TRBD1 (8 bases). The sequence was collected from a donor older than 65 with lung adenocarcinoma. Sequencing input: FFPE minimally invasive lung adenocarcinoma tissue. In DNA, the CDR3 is TGTGCCAGTAGTTTCGGACAGGGAGGGGCCTACGAGCAGTACTTC. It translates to CASSFGQGGAYEQYF.